The T cell receptor (beta chain) described here comes from a study of blood T cell repertoires in COVID-19. Study-level information: The United States, Italy and Spain were the sources of the acute and convalescent COVID-19 samples. Sources were T cells, B-cell-depleted T cells, or PBMCs; the material itself was cDNA or gDNA.

The CDR3 covers 16 residues. Germline V gene data show CDR1 as MNHEY and CDR2 as SMNVEV (reference sequence). J lost 7 bases, V lost 4 bases, and 11 bases had no gene match. In the authors' methods: Using reference gene primer amplification, nucleated cell counts were estimated. Sequenced by immunoSEQ multiplex PCR; TCRdb stores in-frame clones only, minus some. V and J calls and clone size are copied from that table; D and trimming were computed from the DNA. The data show about 26,000 clones, roughly 80% seen once. This receptor was identified in a man in his fifties or sixties with active or convalescent COVID-19. The genes are TRBV27 and TRBJ2-3; 10 bases map to TRBD1. Sample: peripheral blood. The CDR3 sequence is CASSSLGDRGRNTQYF. In DNA form, the CDR3 reads TGTGCCAGCAGTTCCCTTGGGGACAGGGGAAGAAATACGCAGTATTTT.